This T cell receptor (beta chain) was identified during a study of cytomegalovirus exposure and HLA in healthy donors. Overall study findings and caveats: There were some public TCRs occurring in many donors, but most TCR sequences were rare.

Concerning this clone itself: The antigen is undetermined.

Germline V CDR1 and CDR2: SGHVS, FQNEAQ. The CDR3 has 15 residues. V gave up 4 bases and J gave up 3 bases, with 13 bases separating them. Produced via immunoSEQ multiplex PCR; TCRdb's table is partial and in-frame only. The sample has some 290,000 clones; roughly 87% are singletons. The chain links TRBV7-8 to TRBJ1-3; D unclear. The sample taken for sequencing was PBMCs. The clonotype was recovered from a man under 40 in good health and CMV-seronegative. The DNA of the CDR3 is TGTGCCAGCAGCTCGGTGGTTTCGCTTGGAAACACCATATATTTT. Translating gives CASSSVVSLGNTIYF.